The rows below give T cell receptor beta chains drawn from one sample of a study of cytomegalovirus exposure and HLA in healthy donors. Generated by immunoSEQ multiplex PCR, the TCRdb table keeps only in-frame clones and is missing some. The table has over 70,000 clones, around 69% seen once. The sample consisted of PBMCs. All receptors come from a human donor in good health. CDR3s include the opening cysteine and the closing phenylalanine or tryptophan. A D gene is named only where the DNA matches it firmly. Expanded clones are given a class, and other clones once, few, many or no size at all.

CDR3: CAWSTGYNSPLHF; DNA: TGTGCCTGGAGTACAGGGTATAATTCACCCCTCCACTTT; size: NA; V: TRBV30; D: NA; J: TRBJ1-6
CDR3: CASSLESVHEQYF; DNA: TGCGCCAGCAGCTTGGAATCTGTCCACGAGCAGTACTTC; size: NA; V: TRBV5-1; D: NA; J: TRBJ2-7
CDR3: CASSLDRSYEQYF; DNA: TGCGCCAGCAGCTTGGACAGATCCTACGAGCAGTACTTC; size: NA; V: TRBV5-1; D: NA; J: TRBJ2-7
CDR3: CAWSGGQGEQPQHF; DNA: TGTGCCTGGAGTGGAGGACAGGGCGAGCAGCCCCAGCATTTT; size: NA; V: TRBV30; D: TRBD1; J: TRBJ1-5
CDR3: CASGVLAGVPETQYF; DNA: TGCGCCAGCGGAGTTCTAGCGGGAGTCCCAGAGACCCAGTACTTC; size: NA; V: TRBV5-1; D: TRBD2; J: TRBJ2-5
CDR3: CASSSYTTGDNEQFF; DNA: TGCGCCAGCAGCTCCTATACAACAGGGGACAATGAGCAGTTCTTC; size: NA; V: TRBV5-1; D: TRBD1; J: TRBJ2-1
CDR3: CASSLEQGPYEQYF; DNA: TGCGCCAGCAGCTTGGAACAGGGCCCCTACGAGCAGTACTTC; size: NA; V: TRBV5-1; D: NA; J: TRBJ2-7
CDR3: CASSLTVNTEAFF; DNA: TGTGCCAGCAGTCTTACAGTGAACACTGAAGCTTTCTTT; size: many; V: TRBV6-6; D: NA; J: TRBJ1-1
CDR3: CASSPTSDDYNEQFF; DNA: TGTGCCAGCAGTCCGACTAGCGACGACTACAATGAGCAGTTCTTC; size: NA; V: TRBV6-1; D: TRBD2; J: TRBJ2-1
CDR3: CASSTGQGRLVGYTF; DNA: TGTGCCAGCAGCACTGGACAGGGAAGACTCGTAGGCTACACCTTC; size: few; V: TRBV6-1; D: TRBD1; J: TRBJ1-2
CDR3: CASSDQGAREQYF; DNA: TGTGCCAGCAGTGACCAGGGGGCACGTGAGCAGTACTTC; size: NA; V: TRBV28; D: TRBD1; J: TRBJ2-7